This TCR beta chain was identified during a study of PD-1 blockade in mismatch repair-deficient tumors. Across the study: All were previously treated, progressing patients with some twelve mismatch repair-deficient cancer types. Study observations and caveats: Rapid post-treatment expansion, then contraction, generally preceding radiologic response, marked tumor-resident clones.

As concerns this clone: Antigen unknown.

TCRdb's copy holds only in-frame clones and misses some; the assay was immunoSEQ multiplex PCR. Of some 120,000 clones in the sample, around 83% were seen once. This CDR3 is built from 15 residues. V dropped 1 base and J dropped 3; count of bases not matched to a gene: 5. Germline V lookup: CDR1 MGHRA, CDR2 YSYEKL. Every patient had mismatch repair deficiency by PCR or immunohistochemistry. A few pembrolizumab responders had their TCRs sequenced. This rearrangement joins TRBV4-1 to TRBJ1-2; TRBD1 matches at 7 bases. The material sequenced was peripheral blood, taken 44 weeks after starting pembrolizumab. This receptor was taken from an adult with mismatch repair-deficient cancer. This chain's CDR3 is CASSQVRTGDYGYTF. For the CDR3, the DNA is TGCGCCAGCAGCCAAGTAAGAACAGGGGACTATGGCTACACCTTC.